These T cell receptor beta chains were read from a single sample in a study of technical replicates of blood from several donors. Only in-frame clones appear in the TCRdb table, and some are missing; sequencing was by immunoSEQ multiplex PCR. Of approximately 85,000 clones listed, 94% are singletons. Specimen: T cells isolated from PBMCs. The source of these receptors is a human donor in good health. The CDR3 runs from the conserved cysteine through the conserved F or W. The D gene is left open where the match is weak. A clone size is listed for some rows: how often the clone was seen (once, few, many), or a class if it is expanded.

D,V,J,size,DNA,CDR3
NA,TRBV5-1,TRBJ1-2,NA,TGCGCCAGCAGCGTTACAGGTGCGGGAGGTGGCTACACCTTC,CASSVTGAGGGYTF
NA,TRBV7-8,TRBJ2-7,NA,TGTGCCAGCACCCCTTCCTCGTTAGCCCGAGTGGCCTACGAGCAGTACTTC,CASTPSSLARVAYEQYF
TRBD2,TRBV10-1,TRBJ2-3,NA,TGCGCCAGCAGTGAGTTTAGCGGGGGTAGCACAGATACGCAGTATTTT,CASSEFSGGSTDTQYF
TRBD1,TRBV5-4,TRBJ1-6,NA,TGTGCCAGCAGCCCTCCAGGGGGTTCACCCCTCCACTTT,CASSPPGGSPLHF
NA,TRBV7-9,TRBJ2-7,NA,TGTGCCAGCATATCCGGGACTGAATTCGAGCAGTACTTC,CASISGTEFEQYF
NA,TRBV28,TRBJ2-2,NA,TGTGCCAGCAGTTTCCGAACCCGGGGGTCGGTGGGTGGGGAGCTGTTTTTT,CASSFRTRGSVGGELFF
TRBD1,TRBV7-2,TRBJ2-3,NA,TGTGCCAGCAGTAGAAGACAGGGTGGCACAGATACGCAGTATTTT,CASSRRQGGTDTQYF
NA,TRBV11-2,TRBJ2-7,NA,TGTGCCAGCAGCTCCCCAGAGGCCTACGAGCAGTACTTC,CASSSPEAYEQYF
NA,TRBV9,TRBJ2-4,NA,TGTGCCAGCAGCGTAGGGGCAGTATCTTTAGCCAAAAACATTCAGTACTTC,CASSVGAVSLAKNIQYF
TRBD1,TRBV6-5,TRBJ2-7,NA,TGTGCCAGCAGTCGAAGGACAGGGGTCTACGAGCAGTACTTC,CASSRRTGVYEQYF
TRBD2,TRBV11-2,TRBJ2-1,once,TGTGCCAGCAGCTTAGGACTAGCGGTGCTCAATGAGCAGTTCTTC,CASSLGLAVLNEQFF
NA,TRBV7-9,TRBJ1-4,NA,TGTGCCAGCAGCTTAGGGGGGCTGGGTGAAAAACTGTTTTTT,CASSLGGLGEKLFF
NA,TRBV5-1,TRBJ2-7,NA,TGCGCCAGCAGCTCAAATCGGGGCTACGAGCAGTACTTC,CASSSNRGYEQYF
TRBD1,TRBV5-1,TRBJ2-1,NA,TGCGCCAGCAGTACAGCCGGGACAGAAAACAATGAGCAGTTCTTC,CASSTAGTENNEQFF
TRBD1,TRBV7-9,TRBJ1-2,NA,TGTGCCAGCCTCGGGACAGGGGATGGCGGCTACACCTTC,CASLGTGDGGYTF
TRBD1,TRBV19,TRBJ1-5,NA,TGTGCCAGTAGAGAATTAAACAGGGGGCGAAAGAACTTTTTTCAGCCCCAGCATTTT,CASRELNRGRKNFFQPQHF
TRBD2,TRBV29-1,TRBJ2-1,NA,TGCAGCGTAATAGCGGGGGGGCCAGATATGAATGAGCAGTTCTTC,CSVIAGGPDMNEQFF
TRBD1,TRBV5-1,TRBJ1-2,NA,TGCGCCAGCAGCCCCTGGGGACAGGGGGATGGCTACACCTTC,CASSPWGQGDGYTF
TRBD2,TRBV4-2,TRBJ2-7,NA,TGTGCCAGCAGCACAGGAATTAGCGGGAGCACCTACGAGCAGTACTTC,CASSTGISGSTYEQYF
NA,TRBV4-1,TRBJ1-1,few,TGCGCCAGCAGCCATGGGTTCGGGGGGCGCAACACTGAAGCTTTCTTT,CASSHGFGGRNTEAFF
NA,TRBV27,TRBJ1-1,NA,TGTGCCAGCAGTTTAACGGGGGAAGGGTCGAACACTGAAGCTTTCTTT,CASSLTGEGSNTEAFF
TRBD2,TRBV30,TRBJ2-7,NA,TGTGCCTGGTGTGGGGCTAGCGGAATATACGAGCAGTACTTC,CAWCGASGIYEQYF
TRBD1,TRBV12-5,TRBJ2-1,NA,TGTGCTAGTGGTTTGGTACGCGGGACAGGGTCCTACAATGAGCAGTTCTTC,CASGLVRGTGSYNEQFF
NA,TRBV6-1,TRBJ1-5,NA,TGTGCCAGCAGTGTAAGCAGCAATCAGCCCCAGCATTTT,CASSVSSNQPQHF
NA,TRBV11-2,TRBJ1-1,NA,TGTGCCAGCAGGCGCCCTGGACTTCGGAACACTGAAGCTTTCTTT,CASRRPGLRNTEAFF
NA,TRBV5-1,TRBJ2-3,NA,TGCGCCAGTTCCATAGGCGGAGATACGCAGTATTTT,CASSIGGDTQYF
TRBD1,TRBV6-5,TRBJ1-2,NA,TGTGCCAGCAGTTCCGGACAGGGAGGTAGCTATGGCTACACCTTC,CASSSGQGGSYGYTF
NA,TRBV19,TRBJ2-7,NA,TGTGCCAGTAGTATGTCCCTCTTTTACGAGCAGTACTTC,CASSMSLFYEQYF
NA,TRBV7-2,TRBJ2-3,NA,TGTGCCAGCAGCCGGACCCGGGGGGATACGCAGTATTTT,CASSRTRGDTQYF
NA,TRBV5-8,TRBJ2-3,NA,TGTGCCAGCAGCGCCATAGTTCCTAGCACAGATACGCAGTATTTT,CASSAIVPSTDTQYF
TRBD1,TRBV2,TRBJ1-2,NA,TGTGCCAGCGTTCGGGGTGGGACAGACTCTTATGGCTACACCTTC,CASVRGGTDSYGYTF
NA,TRBV7-9,TRBJ2-7,NA,TGTGCCAGCAGCTTACCGGGAGACTACGAGCAGTACTTC,CASSLPGDYEQYF
TRBD1,TRBV19,TRBJ1-1,NA,TGTGCCAGTAGTAGATGGACAGGGGGGATCACTGAAGCTTTCTTT,CASSRWTGGITEAFF
TRBD1,TRBV6-6,TRBJ1-1,NA,TGTGCCAGCAGACAGGGGACTGCCAGGAACACTGAAGCTTTCTTT,CASRQGTARNTEAFF
TRBD1,TRBV6-1,TRBJ2-5,NA,TGTGCCAGCAGTGGTCAACCCAGGGGGCGCGGGGAGACCCAGTACTTC,CASSGQPRGRGETQYF
TRBD2,TRBV28,TRBJ2-1,NA,TGTGCCAGCAGTCCCGGGACTAGCGGAGAGTGGGTTAATGAGCAGTTCTTC,CASSPGTSGEWVNEQFF
NA,TRBV6-1,TRBJ2-2,NA,TGTGCCAGCAGTCAGGGGCCCGACACCGGGGAGCTGTTTTTT,CASSQGPDTGELFF
NA,TRBV5-1,TRBJ1-5,NA,TGCGCCAGCAGCAAACAGCCAAATCAGCCCCAGCATTTT,CASSKQPNQPQHF
TRBD1,TRBV5-1,TRBJ2-6,NA,TGCGCCAGCAGCAGTGGGACAGGGGGCGCGTTTGGGGCCAACGTCCTGACTTTC,CASSSGTGGAFGANVLTF
NA,TRBV7-2,TRBJ1-2,NA,TGTGCCAGCAGCTTAAGCACAGTAAGCTACACCTTC,CASSLSTVSYTF
NA,TRBV4-1,TRBJ2-7,NA,TGCGCCAGCAGCCAGGGCGTCTCCTACGAGCAGTACTTC,CASSQGVSYEQYF
NA,TRBV6-5,TRBJ2-3,NA,TGTGCCAGCGCCCCCACGGTCCGGACAGATACGCAGTATTTT,CASAPTVRTDTQYF
NA,TRBV28,TRBJ2-2,once,TGTGCCAGCAGTTTATGGACTCTTAGAACGGGTCCCGGGGAGCTGTTTTTT,CASSLWTLRTGPGELFF
NA,TRBV30,TRBJ1-6,NA,TGTGCCTGGAGTGTCGGACAAACTATTAATTCACCCCTCCACTTT,CAWSVGQTINSPLHF
NA,TRBV30,TRBJ1-3,NA,TGTGCCTACCACAACAGGAACTCTGGAAACACCATATATTTT,CAYHNRNSGNTIYF
NA,TRBV4-1,TRBJ2-2,NA,TGCGCCAGCAGCCTAGGGGGAGCAGCGGGGTCCACCGGGGAGCTGTTTTTT,CASSLGGAAGSTGELFF
NA,TRBV9,TRBJ1-1,NA,TGTGCCAGCAGCGGGCCGTGGGGGGGACCCACTGAAGCTTTCTTT,CASSGPWGGPTEAFF
TRBD1,TRBV7-9,TRBJ2-1,NA,TGTGCCAGCAGCCCTAACCGGGACAGGTCCTACAATGAGCAGTTCTTC,CASSPNRDRSYNEQFF
TRBD1,TRBV5-1,TRBJ2-2,NA,TGCGCCAGCACCCCCTTACCCGGGACAGGGGTAACCGGGGAGCTGTTTTTT,CASTPLPGTGVTGELFF
NA,TRBV30,TRBJ1-2,NA,TGTGCCTGGAGTCCAAATGGGGGCGCTAACTATGGCTACACCTTC,CAWSPNGGANYGYTF
NA,TRBV7-3,TRBJ1-1,few,TGTGCCAGCAGCGCGGTCCGGGAAATGAACACTGAAGCTTTCTTT,CASSAVREMNTEAFF